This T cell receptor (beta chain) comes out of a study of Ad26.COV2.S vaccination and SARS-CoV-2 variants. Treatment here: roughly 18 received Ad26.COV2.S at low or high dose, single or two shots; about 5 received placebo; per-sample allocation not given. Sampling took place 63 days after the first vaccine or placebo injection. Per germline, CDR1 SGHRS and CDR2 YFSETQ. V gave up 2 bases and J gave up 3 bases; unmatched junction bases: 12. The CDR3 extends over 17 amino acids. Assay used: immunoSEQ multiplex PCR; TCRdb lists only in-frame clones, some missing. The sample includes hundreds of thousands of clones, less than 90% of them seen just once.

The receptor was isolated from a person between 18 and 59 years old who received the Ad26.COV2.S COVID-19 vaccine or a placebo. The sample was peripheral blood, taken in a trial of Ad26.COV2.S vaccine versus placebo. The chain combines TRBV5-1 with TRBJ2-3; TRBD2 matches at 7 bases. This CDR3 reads CASSFGSATSRTDTQYF. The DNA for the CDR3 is TGCGCCAGCAGCTTTGGTTCGGCGACTAGCCGAACAGATACGCAGTATTTT.